This T cell receptor (beta chain) is from a study of shared clonotypes between healthy human individuals. This CDR3 has 16 amino acids. V gave up 0 bases and J gave up 8 bases; unmatched junction bases: 5. Per germline, CDR1 SEHNR and CDR2 FQNEAQ (reference sequence). Naive CD8 isolation took CD45RO-negative cells positively selected for CCR7 and excluded terminally differentiated effector memory CD45RA+ cells. Only in-frame clones appear in the TCRdb table, and some are missing; sequencing was by immunoSEQ multiplex PCR. Of about 2,100,000 clones listed, 85% to 95% are singletons. The genes are TRBV7-9 and TRBJ2-2, with 11 bases fitting TRBD2. The TCR comes from a man aged 18 to 35 in good health. Some clones in this sample may be carry-over from other donors' samples. Sample: naive CD8+ T cells from PBMCs. This CDR3 is CASSLAGLAAGGELFF. In nucleotides, the CDR3 is TGTGCCAGCAGCTTAGCGGGACTAGCGGCGGGAGGGGAGCTGTTTTTT.